A selection of T cell receptor beta chains follows, all from one sample in a study of T-cell memory formation after mild COVID-19. A single record per CDR3 protein comes from TCRdb applying MiXCR to the 5' RACE reads. The sample comprises hundreds of thousands of distinct CDR3 sequences, approximately 15% of which are singletons, and 2% to 2.5% rests with the top ten. Sequencing was done on a sample of PBMCs or a T cell subset sorted from them (not recorded which). These receptors all come from an adult woman who had mild COVID-19 (a few samples of this study predate the infection). Cell type and time point are not known. The CDR3 runs from the conserved cysteine through the conserved F or W. D genes are given only for firm matches. Clone size is stated in some rows and not others, as once, few, many or a class when expanded.

D gene: -; V gene: TRBV5-1; J gene: TRBJ2-2; clone size: -; CDR3 protein: CASSLIGGDTGELFF; CDR3 DNA: TGCGCCAGCAGCTTGATTGGCGGGGACACCGGGGAGCTGTTTTTT
D gene: -; V gene: TRBV6-2/TRBV6-3; J gene: TRBJ2-3; clone size: -; CDR3 protein: CASSSSHTDTQYF; CDR3 DNA: TGTGCCAGCAGTAGTTCCCACACAGATACGCAGTATTTT
D gene: TRBD1; V gene: TRBV6-1; J gene: TRBJ1-4; clone size: once; CDR3 protein: CASSETGGREKLFF; CDR3 DNA: TGTGCCAGCAGTGAAACAGGGGGCCGAGAAAAACTGTTTTTT
D gene: -; V gene: TRBV20-1; J gene: TRBJ2-7; clone size: -; CDR3 protein: CSARGYRRYEQYF; CDR3 DNA: TGCAGTGCTAGAGGCTATCGGAGATACGAGCAGTACTTC
D gene: -; V gene: TRBV15; J gene: TRBJ2-7; clone size: few; CDR3 protein: CATSRDSSRYEQYF; CDR3 DNA: TGTGCCACCAGCAGAGATTCATCCCGCTACGAGCAGTACTTC
D gene: -; V gene: TRBV5-1; J gene: TRBJ1-1; clone size: few; CDR3 protein: CASSLMDGGQAFF; CDR3 DNA: TGCGCCAGCAGCCTAATGGACGGGGGGCAGGCTTTCTTT
D gene: TRBD2; V gene: TRBV15; J gene: TRBJ2-7; clone size: few; CDR3 protein: CATSRDSTSGSMYEQYF; CDR3 DNA: TGTGCCACCAGCAGAGATTCCACTAGCGGGAGTATGTACGAGCAGTACTTC
D gene: TRBD1; V gene: TRBV12-3/TRBV12-4; J gene: TRBJ1-1; clone size: -; CDR3 protein: CASSPRTGVNTEAFF; CDR3 DNA: TGTGCCAGCAGCCCTCGGACAGGAGTGAACACTGAAGCTTTCTTT
D gene: -; V gene: TRBV4-3; J gene: TRBJ2-1; clone size: few; CDR3 protein: CASSPESGAYNEQFF; CDR3 DNA: TGCGCCAGCAGCCCGGAAAGCGGTGCCTACAATGAGCAGTTCTTC
D gene: -; V gene: TRBV24-1; J gene: TRBJ2-7; clone size: -; CDR3 protein: CATSDPRRTSNEQYF; CDR3 DNA: TGTGCCACCAGTGACCCCAGAAGGACTTCCAACGAGCAGTACTTC
D gene: -; V gene: TRBV29-1; J gene: TRBJ2-5; clone size: few; CDR3 protein: CSAGGLAKETQYF; CDR3 DNA: TGCAGCGCCGGGGGGCTAGCGAAAGAGACCCAGTACTTC
D gene: TRBD1; V gene: TRBV6-5; J gene: TRBJ1-6; clone size: many; CDR3 protein: CASSYSDRDWSPLHF; CDR3 DNA: TGTGCCAGCAGTTACTCGGACAGGGATTGGTCACCCCTCCACTTT
D gene: TRBD2; V gene: TRBV20-1; J gene: TRBJ2-3; clone size: many; CDR3 protein: CSARDARGTSGTDTQYF; CDR3 DNA: TGCAGTGCTAGAGATGCTCGAGGGACTAGCGGCACAGATACGCAGTATTTT
D gene: -; V gene: TRBV9; J gene: TRBJ2-5; clone size: -; CDR3 protein: CASSVQGTETQYF; CDR3 DNA: TGTGCCAGCAGCGTCCAGGGTACGGAGACCCAGTACTTC
D gene: -; V gene: TRBV5-1; J gene: TRBJ1-1; clone size: many; CDR3 protein: CASRTDAMNTEAFF; CDR3 DNA: TGCGCCAGCAGGACTGACGCGATGAACACTGAAGCTTTCTTT
D gene: -; V gene: TRBV18; J gene: TRBJ2-7; clone size: few; CDR3 protein: CASSPLGTGLTYEQYF; CDR3 DNA: TGTGCCAGCTCACCACTGGGCACGGGGTTAACCTACGAGCAGTACTTC
D gene: TRBD1; V gene: TRBV5-6; J gene: TRBJ2-1; clone size: few; CDR3 protein: CASSSDRRSYNEQFF; CDR3 DNA: TGTGCCAGCAGCTCGGACAGGAGATCCTACAATGAGCAGTTCTTC
D gene: TRBD2; V gene: TRBV5-1; J gene: TRBJ2-1; clone size: few; CDR3 protein: CASCPSGSSYNEQFF; CDR3 DNA: TGCGCCAGCTGCCCCAGCGGGAGCTCCTACAATGAGCAGTTCTTC
D gene: -; V gene: TRBV3-1; J gene: TRBJ1-1; clone size: -; CDR3 protein: CASKGPANTEAFF; CDR3 DNA: TGTGCCAGCAAAGGGCCGGCTAACACTGAAGCTTTCTTT
D gene: -; V gene: TRBV7-3; J gene: TRBJ2-5; clone size: many; CDR3 protein: CASSPGTGQETQYF; CDR3 DNA: TGTGCCAGCAGCCCCGGGACGGGTCAAGAGACCCAGTACTTC
D gene: -; V gene: TRBV11-2; J gene: TRBJ1-3; clone size: -; CDR3 protein: CASSLTVPRSGNTIYF; CDR3 DNA: TGTGCCAGCAGCTTAACGGTGCCCCGCTCTGGAAACACCATATATTTT
D gene: -; V gene: TRBV16; J gene: TRBJ1-1; clone size: few; CDR3 protein: CASSQLGNTEAFF; CDR3 DNA: TGTGCCAGCAGCCAGCTCGGGAACACTGAAGCTTTCTTT
D gene: -; V gene: TRBV20-1; J gene: TRBJ2-3; clone size: -; CDR3 protein: CSANMGETPTNTQYF; CDR3 DNA: TGCAGTGCTAACATGGGAGAGACCCCCACGAATACGCAGTATTTT
D gene: TRBD1; V gene: TRBV12-3/TRBV12-4; J gene: TRBJ2-7; clone size: few; CDR3 protein: CASSWDRAREQYF; CDR3 DNA: TGTGCCAGCAGTTGGGACAGGGCGAGGGAGCAGTACTTC
D gene: -; V gene: TRBV12-3/TRBV12-4; J gene: TRBJ2-7; clone size: few; CDR3 protein: CASRLGNYYEQYF; CDR3 DNA: TGTGCCAGCAGGCTCGGCAATTACTACGAGCAGTACTTC
D gene: -; V gene: TRBV6-4; J gene: TRBJ1-2; clone size: few; CDR3 protein: CASEPNRQFLRYGYTF; CDR3 DNA: TGTGCCAGCGAACCGAATCGACAGTTCCTTAGATATGGCTACACCTTC